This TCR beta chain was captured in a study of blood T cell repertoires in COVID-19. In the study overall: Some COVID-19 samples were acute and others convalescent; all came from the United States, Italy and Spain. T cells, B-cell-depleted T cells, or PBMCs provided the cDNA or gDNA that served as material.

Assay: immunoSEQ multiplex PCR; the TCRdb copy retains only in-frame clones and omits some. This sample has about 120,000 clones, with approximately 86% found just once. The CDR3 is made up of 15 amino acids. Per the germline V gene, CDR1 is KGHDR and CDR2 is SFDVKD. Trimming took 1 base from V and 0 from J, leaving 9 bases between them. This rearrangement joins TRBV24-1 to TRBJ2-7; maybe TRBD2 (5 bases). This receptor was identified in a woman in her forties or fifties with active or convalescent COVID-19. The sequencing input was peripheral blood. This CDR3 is CATSDFAGHSYEQYF. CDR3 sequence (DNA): TGTGCCACCAGTGATTTCGCGGGCCACTCCTACGAGCAGTACTTC.